These 13 T cell receptor beta chains were sequenced from one sample in a study of beta chain features in type 1 diabetes. General observations from the study: Within each of all four CD4+ subsets, Type 1 diabetes patients had TCRB CDR3s that were moderately but significantly shorter.

All of the isolated RNA was reverse transcribed, so expressed TCRB transcripts were sequenced. Profiling relied on immunoSEQ multiplex PCR, and the TCRdb table lists in-frame clones only, not all of them. Of hundreds of thousands of clones detected, 13% appear once; the ten largest clones hold less than 0.025%. These receptors have no known antigen. The sequencing sample was made of naive CD4+ T cells from blood. Receptors were obtained from a man younger than 30 with type 1 diabetes.

The chain combines TRBV27 with TRBJ1-2; maybe TRBD1 (5 bases). The CDR3 totals 16 residues. V was clipped by 5 bases and J by 0 bases, with 16 bases between them. Germline V CDR1 and CDR2: MNHEY, SMNVEV (reference sequence). The CDR3 sequence is CASSLLRGEANYGYTF. The CDR3 DNA sequence: TGTGCCAGCAGTCTCTTGAGGGGAGAGGCTAACTATGGCTACACCTTC.

The chain carries TRBV4-1 and TRBJ2-5, with D possibly being TRBD1 (6 bases). Germline V gene lookup returns CDR1 MGHRA and CDR2 YSYEKL. This CDR3 spans 15 amino acids. The ends were cut back, 1 base at V and 4 bases at J, with 13 bases in the middle. The CDR3 loop is CASSQGQDIGETQYF. The CDR3 DNA sequence: TGCGCCAGCAGCCAAGGACAGGACATCGGAGAGACCCAGTACTTC.

This rearrangement joins TRBV5-1 to TRBJ2-1; tentatively, D is TRBD1 (5 bases). This CDR3 comprises 17 residues. Trimming took off 1 base at V and 0 bases at J, with 14 bases between the two ends. The germline gives CDR1 SGHRS, CDR2 YFSETQ. The CDR3 DNA reads as TGCGCCAGCAGCTTGAAGACAGTACGTAGCTCCTACAATGAGCAGTTCTTC. Protein sequence: CASSLKTVRSSYNEQFF.

This chain links TRBV28 with TRBJ1-2; no clear D. The germline CDR1 and CDR2 sequences are MDHEN and SYDVKM. V lost 6 bases to trimming and J lost 2 bases, with 4 bases between them. The CDR3 has 11 residues. The CDR3 region is CASSQNYGYTF. The CDR3 DNA is TGTGCCAGCAGCCAAAACTATGGCTACACCTTC.

V usage is TRBV5-4 and J usage is TRBJ2-7; D ambiguous. V was clipped by 1 base and J by 7 bases, with 6 bases between them. CDR1 SGHNT and CDR2 YYREEE come from the germline V gene (reference sequence). The CDR3 is 11 amino acids. The CDR3 is CASSLNREQYF. For the CDR3, the DNA is TGTGCCAGCAGCTTGAATAGGGAGCAGTACTTC.

This clone turned up a few times. The chain has TRBV7-9 and TRBJ2-7, with a tentative D call TRBD2 (6 bases). Germline V CDR1 and CDR2: SEHNR, FQNEAQ (reference sequence). Trimming shortened V by 1 base and J by 7 bases, and 11 bases separated the two germline ends. The CDR3 length is 13 residues. Here the CDR3 DNA reads TGTGCCAGCAGCTTAGTGGAGGGTGGGGAGCAGTACTTC. Translation: CASSLVEGGEQYF.

The table lists this clone with a few counts. The rearrangement uses TRBV4-2 and TRBJ1-3; D ambiguous. Trimming left V 2 bases short and J 0 bases short, with 11 bases between. The CDR3 is 16 amino acids. The germline V gene has CDR1 LGHNA and CDR2 YNFKEQ. CDR3: CASSQSRWVSGNTIYF. CDR3 in DNA: TGTGCCAGCAGCCAATCCCGATGGGTCTCTGGAAACACCATATATTTT.

The V gene is TRBV4-1, the J gene TRBJ1-5, with D perhaps matching TRBD1 (5 bases). This CDR3 is 17 amino acids long. V gave up 0 bases and J gave up 9 bases, with 21 bases separating them. CDR1 and CDR2 (germline): MGHRA, YSYEKL. Here the CDR3 reads CASSQDGMGTRVSPQHF. The CDR3 DNA is TGCGCCAGCAGCCAAGATGGGATGGGGACCCGTGTTTCGCCCCAGCATTTT.

This clone has only a few counts. J is TRBJ2-3 and V is TRBV7-9; D perhaps matches TRBD2 (6 bases). The germline CDR1 and CDR2 sequences are SEHNR and FQNEAQ (reference sequence). The V gene lost 0 bases and the J gene lost 3 bases, with 13 bases spanning the gap. The CDR3 has 16 amino acids. CDR3 coding DNA: TGTGCCAGCAGCTTAGCCCCGGGGGATGGGACAGATACGCAGTATTTT. Translation gives CASSLAPGDGTDTQYF.

This clone occurred a few times. The rearrangement joins TRBV10-3 to TRBJ1-2; D unresolved. V lost 7 bases and J 7 bases, leaving 19 bases between the germline ends. The germline V gene encodes CDR1 ENHRY and CDR2 SYGVKD. This CDR3 comprises 14 residues. CDR3 loop: CAITKTQEDSGYTF. The CDR3 bases are TGTGCCATCACCAAGACTCAAGAGGACTCTGGCTACACCTTC.

This clone was picked up a small number of times. This sample includes further DNA sequences coding for the same CDR3. The J gene is TRBJ1-5, the V gene TRBV5-1; no reliable D call. The germline gives CDR1 SGHRS, CDR2 YFSETQ. The CDR3 length is 14 residues. With 0 bases removed from V and 4 bases from J, the gap between germline ends came to 8 bases. CDR3 sequence (DNA): TGCGCCAGCAGCTTGGGCGGCCCAAATCAGCCCCAGCATTTT. This gives the protein CASSLGGPNQPQHF.

This clone was detected a few times. The rearrangement links TRBV7-2 to TRBJ2-3, with D hard to call. V lost 6 bases and J 1 base, leaving 5 bases between the germline ends. The CDR3 is 12 residues long. Germline V gene lookup returns CDR1 SGHTA and CDR2 FQGNSA. The CDR3 coding sequence is TGTGCCAGCAGGTTCGGCACAGATACGCAGTATTTT. Translating it yields CASRFGTDTQYF.

The sample holds a few counts of this clone. J is TRBJ2-7 and V is TRBV5-4, with D tentatively TRBD1 (6 bases). Trimming shortened V by 1 base and J by 1 base, and 9 bases separated the two germline ends. CDR1 and CDR2 from the germline V gene are SGHNT and YYREEE (reference sequence). The CDR3 runs to 14 residues. CDR3 nucleotides: TGTGCCAGCAGCTTGCGAGGGGGATCCTACGAGCAGTACTTC. Encoded protein: CASSLRGGSYEQYF. The whole variable domain, remainder taken from reference TRBV5-4 and TRBJ2-7, is ETGVTQSPTHLIKTRGQQVTLRCSSQSGHNTVSWYQQALGQGPQFIFQYYREEENGRGNFPPRFSGLQFPNYSSELNVNALELDDSALYLCASSLRGGSYEQYFGPGTRLTVT.